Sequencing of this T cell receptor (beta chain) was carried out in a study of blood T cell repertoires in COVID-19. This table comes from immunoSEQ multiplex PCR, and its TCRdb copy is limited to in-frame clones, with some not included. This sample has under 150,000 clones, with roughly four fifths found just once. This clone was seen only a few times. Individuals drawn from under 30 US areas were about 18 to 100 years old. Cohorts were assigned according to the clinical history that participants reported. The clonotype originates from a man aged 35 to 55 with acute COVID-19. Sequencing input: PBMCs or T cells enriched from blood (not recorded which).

The CDR3 DNA reads TGTGCCAGCAGCGCCAACAGGGTTGTCGGGGAGCTGTTTTTT. It specifies CASSANRVVGELFF. This chain joins TRBV7-3 and TRBJ2-2; D perhaps matches TRBD1 (6 bases). CDR3 size: 14 residues. V lost 5 bases, J lost 7 bases, and 14 bases lay in between. Per the germline V gene, CDR1 is SGHTA and CDR2 is FQGTGA.